This T cell receptor (beta chain) was captured in a study of T cell responses to AZD1222 COVID-19 vaccine. This clone was counted a single time. Its antigen is not known. Different DNA sequences within this sample yield the same CDR3. V was pared by 2 bases and J by 6 bases, with 5 bases between. The CDR3 sequence is 12 residues long. Per the germline V gene, CDR1 is MNHEY and CDR2 is SMNVEV (reference sequence). Notes on the study in general: The donor group comprised mostly white British people and more females; the analysis possibly underestimated clonal diversity.

Assay used: immunoSEQ multiplex PCR; TCRdb lists only in-frame clones, some missing. The table lists around 150,000 clones, 85% to 90% of them singletons. This rearrangement joins TRBV27 to TRBJ1-5; perhaps TRBD1 as D (5 bases). Source: peripheral blood, taken on day 0 of AZD1222 vaccination. The receptor's source is an adult in good health. CDR3 region: CASSLTGQPQHF. The CDR3 DNA follows: TGTGCCAGCAGTTTAACAGGTCAGCCCCAGCATTTT.